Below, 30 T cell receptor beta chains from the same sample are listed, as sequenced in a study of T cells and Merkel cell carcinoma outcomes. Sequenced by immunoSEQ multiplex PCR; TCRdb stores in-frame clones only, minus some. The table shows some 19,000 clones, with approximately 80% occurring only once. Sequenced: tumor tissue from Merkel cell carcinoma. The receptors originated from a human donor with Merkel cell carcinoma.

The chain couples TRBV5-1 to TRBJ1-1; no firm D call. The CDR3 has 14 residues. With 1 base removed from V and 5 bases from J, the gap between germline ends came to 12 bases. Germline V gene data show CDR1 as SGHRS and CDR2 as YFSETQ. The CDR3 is CASSLYWVLTEAFF. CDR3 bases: TGCGCCAGCAGCTTGTACTGGGTCTTGACTGAAGCTTTCTTT.

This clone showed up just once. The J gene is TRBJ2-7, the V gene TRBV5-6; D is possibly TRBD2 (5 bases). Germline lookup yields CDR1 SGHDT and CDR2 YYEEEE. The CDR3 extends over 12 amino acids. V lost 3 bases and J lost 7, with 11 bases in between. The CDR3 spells CASSSDGGEQYF. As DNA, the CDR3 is TGTGCCAGCAGCTCGGACGGCGGGGAGCAGTACTTC.

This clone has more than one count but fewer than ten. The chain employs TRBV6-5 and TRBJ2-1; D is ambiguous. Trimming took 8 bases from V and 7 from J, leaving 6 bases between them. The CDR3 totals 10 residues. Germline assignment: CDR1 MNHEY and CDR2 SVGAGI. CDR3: CASGLNEQFF. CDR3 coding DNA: TGTGCCAGCGGTTTGAATGAGCAGTTCTTC.

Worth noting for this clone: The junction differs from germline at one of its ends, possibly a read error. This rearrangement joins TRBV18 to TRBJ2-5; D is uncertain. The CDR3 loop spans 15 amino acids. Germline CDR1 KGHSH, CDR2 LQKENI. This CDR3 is CASSLMTPPAETRYF. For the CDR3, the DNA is TGTGCCAGCTCACTAATGACACCCCCGGCGGAGACCCGGTACTTC. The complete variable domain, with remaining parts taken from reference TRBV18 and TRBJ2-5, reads NAGVMQNPRHLVRRRGQEARLRCSPMKGHSHVYWYRQLPEEGLKFMVYLQKENIIDESGMPKERFSAEFPKEGPSILRIQQVVRGDSAAYFCASSLMTPPAETRYFGPGTRLLVL.

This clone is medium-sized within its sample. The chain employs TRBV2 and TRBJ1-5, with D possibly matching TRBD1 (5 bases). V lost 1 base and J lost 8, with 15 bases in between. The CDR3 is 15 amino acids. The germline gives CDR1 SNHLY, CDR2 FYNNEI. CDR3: CASSEGLRGIEPQHF. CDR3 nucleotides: TGTGCCAGCAGTGAAGGTCTTAGGGGCATTGAGCCCCAGCATTTT.

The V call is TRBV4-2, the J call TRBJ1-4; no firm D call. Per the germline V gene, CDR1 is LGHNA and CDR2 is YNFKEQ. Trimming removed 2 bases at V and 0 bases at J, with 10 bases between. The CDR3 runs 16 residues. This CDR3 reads CASSQWTDATNEKLFF. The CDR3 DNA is TGTGCCAGCAGCCAATGGACGGACGCAACTAATGAAAAACTGTTTTTT.

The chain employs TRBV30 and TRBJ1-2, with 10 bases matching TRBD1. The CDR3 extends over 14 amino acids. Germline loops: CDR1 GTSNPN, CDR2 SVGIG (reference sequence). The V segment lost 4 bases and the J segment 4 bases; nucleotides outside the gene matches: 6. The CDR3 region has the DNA TGTGCCTGGATCCCGGGACAGGGGAGCTATGGCTACACCTTC. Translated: CAWIPGQGSYGYTF. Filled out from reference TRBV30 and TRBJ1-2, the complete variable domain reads SQTIHQWPATLVQPVGSPLSLECTVEGTSNPNLYWYRQAAGRGLQLLFYSVGIGQISSEVPQNLSASRPQDRQFILSSKKLLLSDSGFYLCAWIPGQGSYGYTFGSGTRLTVV.

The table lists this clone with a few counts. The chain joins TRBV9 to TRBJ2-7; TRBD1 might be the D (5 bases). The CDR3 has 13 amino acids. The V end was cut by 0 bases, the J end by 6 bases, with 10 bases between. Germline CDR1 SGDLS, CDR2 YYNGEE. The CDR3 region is CASSVGAGPEQYF. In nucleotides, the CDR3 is TGTGCCAGCAGCGTAGGGGCAGGGCCCGAGCAGTACTTC. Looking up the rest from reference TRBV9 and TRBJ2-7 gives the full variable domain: DSGVTQTPKHLITATGQRVTLRCSPRSGDLSVYWYQQSLDQGLQFLIQYYNGEERAKGNILERFSAQQFPDLHSELNLSSLELGDSALYFCASSVGAGPEQYFGPGTRLTVT.

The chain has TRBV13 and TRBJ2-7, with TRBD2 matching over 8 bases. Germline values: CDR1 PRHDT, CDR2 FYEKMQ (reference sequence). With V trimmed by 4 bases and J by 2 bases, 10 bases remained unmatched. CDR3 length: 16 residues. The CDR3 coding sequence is TGTGCCAGCAGCTCCTCCCACGGGACTAGTGCCTACGAGCAGTACTTC. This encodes CASSSSHGTSAYEQYF.

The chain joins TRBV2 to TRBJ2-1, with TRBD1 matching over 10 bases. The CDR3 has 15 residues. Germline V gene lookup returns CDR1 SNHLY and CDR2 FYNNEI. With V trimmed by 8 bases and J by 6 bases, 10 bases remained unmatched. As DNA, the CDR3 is TGTGCCAGCCCTGGGAGGACAGGGGGATTCAATGAGCAGTTCTTC. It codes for CASPGRTGGFNEQFF.

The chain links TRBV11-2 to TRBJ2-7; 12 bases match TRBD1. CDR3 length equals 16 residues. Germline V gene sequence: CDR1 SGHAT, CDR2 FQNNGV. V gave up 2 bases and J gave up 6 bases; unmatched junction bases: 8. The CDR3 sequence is CASSLNPGQGAGEQYF. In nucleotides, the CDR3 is TGTGCCAGCAGCTTAAATCCGGGACAGGGGGCGGGCGAGCAGTACTTC.

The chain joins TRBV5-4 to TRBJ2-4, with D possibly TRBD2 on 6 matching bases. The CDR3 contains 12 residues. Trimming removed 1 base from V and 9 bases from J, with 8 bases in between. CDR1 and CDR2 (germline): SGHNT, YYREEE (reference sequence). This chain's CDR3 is CASSLRRGIQYF. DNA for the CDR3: TGTGCCAGCAGCTTGCGGCGGGGCATTCAGTACTTC.

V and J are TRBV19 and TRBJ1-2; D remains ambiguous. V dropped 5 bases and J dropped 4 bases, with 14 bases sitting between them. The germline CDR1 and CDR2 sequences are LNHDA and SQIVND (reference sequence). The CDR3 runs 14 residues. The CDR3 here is CASSLGPTLYGYTF. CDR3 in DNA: TGTGCCAGTAGTCTCGGACCGACCCTCTATGGCTACACCTTC.

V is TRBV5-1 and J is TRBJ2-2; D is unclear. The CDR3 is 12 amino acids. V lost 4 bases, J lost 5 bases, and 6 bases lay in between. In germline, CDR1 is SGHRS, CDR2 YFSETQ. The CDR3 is CASSRDTGELFF. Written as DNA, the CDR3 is TGCGCCAGCAGCAGGGATACCGGGGAGCTGTTTTTT.

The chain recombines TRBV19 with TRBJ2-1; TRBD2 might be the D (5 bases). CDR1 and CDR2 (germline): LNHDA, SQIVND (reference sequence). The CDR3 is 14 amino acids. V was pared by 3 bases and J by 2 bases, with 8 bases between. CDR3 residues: CASSIAAAYNEQFF. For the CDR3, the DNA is TGTGCCAGTAGTATCGCAGCGGCCTACAATGAGCAGTTCTTC.

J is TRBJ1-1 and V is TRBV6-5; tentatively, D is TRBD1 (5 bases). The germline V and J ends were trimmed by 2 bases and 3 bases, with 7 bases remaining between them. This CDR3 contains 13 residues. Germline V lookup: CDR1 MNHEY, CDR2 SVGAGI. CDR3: CASSYGADTEAFF. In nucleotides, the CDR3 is TGTGCCAGCAGTTACGGGGCGGACACTGAAGCTTTCTTT.

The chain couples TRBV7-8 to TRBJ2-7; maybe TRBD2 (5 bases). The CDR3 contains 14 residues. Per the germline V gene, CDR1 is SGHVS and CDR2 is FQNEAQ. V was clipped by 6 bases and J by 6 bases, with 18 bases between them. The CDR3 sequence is CASRPVVSGSEQYF. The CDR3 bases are TGTGCCAGCAGGCCCGTGGTCAGTGGGAGCGAGCAGTACTTC.

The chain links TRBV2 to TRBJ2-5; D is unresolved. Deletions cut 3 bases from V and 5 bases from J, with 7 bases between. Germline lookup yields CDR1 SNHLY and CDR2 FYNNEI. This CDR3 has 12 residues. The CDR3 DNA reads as TGTGCCAGCAGTGAGATCGCGGAGACCCAGTACTTC. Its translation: CASSEIAETQYF. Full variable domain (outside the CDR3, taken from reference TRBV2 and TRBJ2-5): EPEVTQTPSHQVTQMGQEVILRCVPISNHLYFYWYRQILGQKVEFLVSFYNNEISEKSEIFDDQFSVERPDGSNFTLKIRSTKLEDSAMYFCASSEIAETQYFGPGTRLLVL.

Here the CDR3 reads CAIRSGYYNEQFF. The CDR3, as DNA: TGTGCCATCAGGAGCGGTTACTACAATGAGCAGTTCTTC. The chain joins TRBV10-3 to TRBJ2-1; maybe TRBD2 (5 bases). CDR1 and CDR2 (germline): ENHRY, SYGVKD. This CDR3 region has 13 residues. V shed 6 bases and J shed 3 bases, with 9 bases lying between them.

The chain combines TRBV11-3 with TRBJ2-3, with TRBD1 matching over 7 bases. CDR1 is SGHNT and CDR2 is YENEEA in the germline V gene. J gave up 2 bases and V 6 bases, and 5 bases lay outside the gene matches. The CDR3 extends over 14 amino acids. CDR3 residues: CASSQGQSTDTQYF. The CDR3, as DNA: TGTGCCAGCAGTCAGGGACAGTCCACAGATACGCAGTATTTT.

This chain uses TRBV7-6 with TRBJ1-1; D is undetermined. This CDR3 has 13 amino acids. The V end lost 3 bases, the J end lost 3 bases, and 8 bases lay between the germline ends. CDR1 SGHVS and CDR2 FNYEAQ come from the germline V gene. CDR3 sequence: CASSFGQDTEAFF. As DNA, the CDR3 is TGTGCCAGCAGCTTCGGTCAGGACACTGAAGCTTTCTTT.

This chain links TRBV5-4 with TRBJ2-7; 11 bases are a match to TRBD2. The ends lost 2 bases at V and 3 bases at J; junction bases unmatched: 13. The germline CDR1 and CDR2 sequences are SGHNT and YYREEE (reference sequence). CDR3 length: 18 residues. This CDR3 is CASSFWRSGTSGFYEQYF. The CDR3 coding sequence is TGTGCCAGCAGCTTCTGGCGATCGGGGACTAGCGGCTTCTACGAGCAGTACTTC.

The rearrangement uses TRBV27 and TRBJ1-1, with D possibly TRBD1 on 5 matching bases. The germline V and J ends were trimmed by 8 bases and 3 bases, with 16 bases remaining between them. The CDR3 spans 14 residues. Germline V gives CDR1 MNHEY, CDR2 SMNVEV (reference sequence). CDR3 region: CASWDGGIYTEAFF. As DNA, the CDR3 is TGTGCCAGCTGGGATGGGGGAATCTACACTGAAGCTTTCTTT.

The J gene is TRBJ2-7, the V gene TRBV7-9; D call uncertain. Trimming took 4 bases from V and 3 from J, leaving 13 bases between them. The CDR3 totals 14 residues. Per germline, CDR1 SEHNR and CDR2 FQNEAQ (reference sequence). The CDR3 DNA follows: TGTGCCAGCAGCTCCTTGGAGAGTCGCTACGAGCAGTACTTC. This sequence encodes CASSSLESRYEQYF.

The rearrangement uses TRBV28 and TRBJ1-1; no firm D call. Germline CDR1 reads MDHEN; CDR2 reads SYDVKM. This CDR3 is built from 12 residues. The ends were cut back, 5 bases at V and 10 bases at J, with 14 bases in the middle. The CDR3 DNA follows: TGTGCCAGCAGTCCCCAGGATCTGGCAGCTTTCTTT. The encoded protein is CASSPQDLAAFF. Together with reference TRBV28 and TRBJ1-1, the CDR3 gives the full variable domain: DVKVTQSSRYLVKRTGEKVFLECVQDMDHENMFWYRQDPGLGLRLIYFSYDVKMKEKGDIPEGYSVSREKKERFSLILESASTNQTSMYLCASSPQDLAAFFGQGTRLTVV.

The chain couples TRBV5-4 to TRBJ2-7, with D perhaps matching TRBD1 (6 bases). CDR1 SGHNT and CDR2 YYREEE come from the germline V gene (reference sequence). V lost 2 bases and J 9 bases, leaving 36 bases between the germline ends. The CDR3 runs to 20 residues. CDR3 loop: CASSLRFRQDTNPKTSGQYF. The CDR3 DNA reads TGTGCCAGCAGCTTAAGGTTCCGACAGGATACAAACCCGAAGACGAGCGGGCAGTACTTC.

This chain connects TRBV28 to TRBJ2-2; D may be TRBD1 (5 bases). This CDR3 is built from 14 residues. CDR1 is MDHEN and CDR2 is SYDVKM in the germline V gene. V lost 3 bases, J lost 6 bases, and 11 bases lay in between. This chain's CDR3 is CASSLLTEPGELFF. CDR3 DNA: TGTGCCAGCAGTTTGTTGACAGAGCCCGGGGAGCTGTTTTTT.

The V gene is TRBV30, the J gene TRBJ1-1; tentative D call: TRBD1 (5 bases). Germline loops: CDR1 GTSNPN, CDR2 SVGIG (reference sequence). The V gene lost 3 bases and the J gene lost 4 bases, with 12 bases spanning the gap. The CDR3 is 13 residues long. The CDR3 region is CAWRAGLPTEAFF. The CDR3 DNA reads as TGTGCCTGGAGGGCAGGGTTACCCACTGAAGCTTTCTTT.

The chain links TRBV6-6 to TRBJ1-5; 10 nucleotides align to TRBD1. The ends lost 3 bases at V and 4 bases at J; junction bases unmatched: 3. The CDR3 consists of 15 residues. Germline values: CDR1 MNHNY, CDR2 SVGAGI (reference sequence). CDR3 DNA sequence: TGTGCCAGCAGTTATCGGACAGGGGGGAATCAGCCCCAGCATTTT. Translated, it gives CASSYRTGGNQPQHF.

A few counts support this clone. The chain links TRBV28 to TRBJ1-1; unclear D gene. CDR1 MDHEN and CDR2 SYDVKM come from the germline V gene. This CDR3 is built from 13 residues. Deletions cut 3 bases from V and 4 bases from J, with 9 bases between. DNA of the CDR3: TGTGCCAGCAGTTTCGCGGTGCTCACTGAAGCTTTCTTT. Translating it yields CASSFAVLTEAFF.